These 3 T cell receptor beta chains originate from one sample sequenced in a study of CD8+ T cells in alopecia areata. Extracted from the samples, RNA was reverse transcribed into cDNA to serve as the sequencing template. Method: immunoSEQ multiplex PCR; TCRdb's copy keeps in-frame clones and lacks some. This table has approximately 180,000 clones, approximately 65% appearing once. Sequencing used CD8+ T cells sorted from blood, obtained at week 0. These receptors all stem from a human donor with alopecia areata.

Worth noting for this clone: The sample carries other DNA sequences with the same CDR3. The V call is TRBV29-1, the J call TRBJ1-1; D remains ambiguous. V was clipped by 4 bases and J by 1 base, with 7 bases between them. CDR1 is SQVTM and CDR2 is ANQGSEA in the germline V gene. This CDR3 is built from 12 residues. This chain's CDR3 is CSVVGRNTEAFF. DNA for the CDR3: TGCAGCGTTGTAGGTCGGAACACTGAAGCTTTCTTT. Using reference TRBV29-1 and TRBJ1-1 for the parts outside the CDR3, the full variable domain is SAVISQKPSRDICQRGTSLTIQCQVDSQVTMMFWYRQQPGQSLTLIATANQGSEATYESGFVIDKFPISRPNLTFSTLTVSNMSPEDSSIYLCSVVGRNTEAFFGQGTRLTVV.

The genes are TRBV4-1 and TRBJ2-2; D gene unclear. This CDR3 contains 16 residues. Germline V gives CDR1 MGHRA, CDR2 YSYEKL. The ends were cut back, 3 bases at V and 6 bases at J, with 17 bases in the middle. The CDR3 loop reads CASSHARSGYAGELFF. As DNA, the CDR3 is TGCGCCAGCAGCCATGCCCGATCTGGGTACGCCGGGGAGCTGTTTTTT.

V and J are TRBV29-1 and TRBJ2-4; D is undetermined. CDR3 length equals 11 residues. Deletions cut 4 bases from V and 8 bases from J, with 9 bases between. The germline V gene encodes CDR1 SQVTM and CDR2 ANQGSEA. CDR3 region: CSVVDRDIQYF. CDR3 coding DNA: TGCAGCGTTGTCGATCGGGACATTCAGTACTTC.